Shown below are 26 T cell receptor beta chains from a single sample sequenced in a study of vaccination and CD4 T cells after COVID-19. Cultured CD4+ T cell DNA underwent sequencing with the Oncomine TCR Beta short-read assay. From the PCR reads, TCRdb called clonotypes with MiXCR, one entry per CDR3 protein. The profile shows about 21,000 distinct CDR3 sequences, under 70% of them singletons. The antigens these receptors bind are not known. The treatment was: approximately nine-day PBMC culture with coronavirus spike peptide pools or control peptides (ViraFEST assay). Specimen: CD4+ T cells from blood, cultured in vitro. Receptors were obtained from a human donor who had recovered from COVID-19.

The rearrangement links TRBV6-1 to TRBJ1-1, with D possibly TRBD1 on 6 matching bases. The germline V gene has CDR1 MNHNS and CDR2 SASEGT. The CDR3 spans 16 residues. V lost 7 bases to trimming and J lost 0 bases, with 18 bases between them. CDR3 sequence: CASTKKRGQLNTEAFF. DNA for the CDR3: TGTGCCAGCACCAAAAAACGTGGACAGTTGAACACTGAAGCTTTCTTT.

The gene calls are TRBV4-3 and TRBJ2-3; 7 bases align to TRBD1. V was clipped by 2 bases and J by 3 bases; unmatched bases: 8. The germline CDR1 and CDR2 sequences are LGHNA and YSLEER. CDR3 size: 16 residues. CDR3 DNA: TGCGCCAGCAGCCAAACAACAGGGGTTGGGACAGATACGCAGTATTTT. It codes for CASSQTTGVGTDTQYF.

This rearrangement joins TRBV28 to TRBJ2-7; 8 bases are shared with TRBD1. V lost 6 bases, J lost 3 bases, and 10 bases stayed unmatched. There are 15 residues in the CDR3. The germline V gene has CDR1 MDHEN and CDR2 SYDVKM. The CDR3 sequence: CASSLPGTGYYEQYF. In nucleotides, the CDR3 is TGTGCCAGCAGCCTTCCCGGGACAGGATACTACGAGCAGTACTTC.

The V gene is TRBV20-1, the J gene TRBJ2-3; 11 positions agree with TRBD2. This CDR3 is 15 amino acids long. The J segment lost 5 bases and the V segment lost 6 bases, leaving 10 bases of the junction unmatched. Germline V lookup: CDR1 DFQATT, CDR2 SNEGSKA (reference sequence). CDR3 DNA: TGCAGTGCCGGGGTAGCGGGAGGGCCAGGAGATACGCAGTATTTT. Protein sequence: CSAGVAGGPGDTQYF.

This rearrangement joins TRBV6-5 to TRBJ1-2; D uncertain. Trimming took 4 bases from V and 5 from J, leaving 17 bases between them. The CDR3 length is 15 residues. Germline values: CDR1 MNHEY, CDR2 SVGAGI. The CDR3 sequence: CASSSQAQAGYGYTF. DNA for the CDR3: TGTGCCAGCAGTTCCCAGGCCCAAGCGGGGTATGGCTACACCTTC.

The chain carries TRBV19 and TRBJ2-2; 9 bases are a match to TRBD1. The CDR3 length is 15 residues. V gave up 6 bases and J gave up 3 bases; unmatched junction bases: 5. Germline-derived CDR1 and CDR2 are LNHDA and SQIVND (reference sequence). The DNA for the CDR3 is TGTGCCAGTAGCAGGACAGGGGTGGACACCGGGGAGCTGTTTTTT. Translated, it gives CASSRTGVDTGELFF.

This chain links TRBV6-5 with TRBJ1-2; no clear D. CDR1 MNHEY and CDR2 SVGAGI come from the germline V gene. Trimming shortened V by 2 bases and J by 4 bases, and 14 bases separated the two germline ends. This CDR3 has 15 residues. CDR3 sequence: CASSYEGGGSYGYTF. In DNA form, the CDR3 reads TGTGCCAGCAGTTACGAAGGCGGTGGGTCCTATGGCTACACCTTC.

The chain joins TRBV19 to TRBJ2-1, with TRBD2 identical over 9 bases. J lost 15 bases, V lost 6 bases, and 24 bases had no gene match. This CDR3 has 17 amino acids. Looked up from germline, CDR1 is LNHDA and CDR2 is SQIVND (reference sequence). In DNA, the CDR3 is TGTGCCAGTAGCGACAGATTAAGCGGGAGGCACCCAACTAGTGGGTTCTTC. Translation gives CASSDRLSGRHPTSGFF.

This clonotype was seen only a few times. The chain is built from TRBV7-9 and TRBJ2-5; a weak D match, TRBD2 (6 bases). Per germline, CDR1 SEHNR and CDR2 FQNEAQ (reference sequence). V lost 5 bases and J 5 bases, leaving 21 bases between the germline ends. This CDR3 spans 16 amino acids. The DNA of the CDR3 is TGTGCCAGCAGCGGGACTCGCCGAGGATCTGATGAGACCCAGTACTTC. Translated, it gives CASSGTRRGSDETQYF.

V is TRBV6-2 or TRBV6-3 and J is TRBJ1-6, with D tentatively TRBD1 (6 bases). The V gene lost 2 bases and the J gene lost 7 bases, with 12 bases spanning the gap. Germline V gene sequence: CDR1 MNHEY, CDR2 SVGEGT. CDR3 length: 15 residues. CDR3 protein: CASSYKRTDNSPLHF. The CDR3 nucleotides are TGTGCCAGCAGTTACAAGCGGACAGACAATTCACCCCTCCACTTT.

Only a few counts were recorded for this clonotype. The chain has TRBV20-1 and TRBJ2-7; D remains unclear. The V gene's germline CDR1 is DFQATT and CDR2 SNEGSKA (reference sequence). The V gene lost 4 bases and the J gene lost 4 bases, with 17 bases spanning the gap. The CDR3 loop spans 14 amino acids. In nucleotides, the CDR3 is TGCAGTGCTATATCCCCAGGAGCAATTTACGAGCAGTACTTC. Its protein is CSAISPGAIYEQYF.

This clonotype was seen a few times. The chain is built from TRBV20-1 and TRBJ1-2; D unclear. Germline CDR1 reads DFQATT; CDR2 reads SNEGSKA (reference sequence). The CDR3 is 13 amino acids. V was trimmed by 3 bases and J by 6 bases, leaving 14 bases between them. CDR3: CSASGRRWDGYTF. DNA for the CDR3: TGCAGTGCTAGTGGAAGGCGTTGGGATGGCTACACCTTC.

This clonotype was picked up a small number of times. The chain is built from TRBV28 and TRBJ1-5; possibly TRBD1 for D (6 bases). Deletions cut 2 bases from V and 4 bases from J, with 12 bases between. The CDR3 sequence is 15 residues long. Per germline, CDR1 MDHEN and CDR2 SYDVKM. DNA of the CDR3: TGTGCCAGCAGTTTAACGGGGGCAAGGAATCAGCCCCAGCATTTT. This translates into CASSLTGARNQPQHF.

V and J are TRBV5-1 and TRBJ1-2; maybe TRBD1 (5 bases). Germline V CDR1 and CDR2: SGHRS, YFSETQ. This CDR3 contains 15 residues. V was pared by 1 base and J by 1 base, with 11 bases between. CDR3 residues: CASSLRRGDNYGYTF. The CDR3 DNA reads as TGCGCCAGCAGCTTGAGGAGGGGAGATAACTATGGCTACACCTTC.

The chain carries TRBV5-1 and TRBJ2-5, with D tentatively TRBD2 (5 bases). V lost 0 bases to trimming and J lost 5 bases, with 14 bases between them. In germline, CDR1 is SGHRS, CDR2 YFSETQ. The CDR3 consists of 15 residues. This CDR3 is CASSLAEERGETQYF. In nucleotides, the CDR3 is TGCGCCAGCAGCTTGGCCGAGGAGAGAGGGGAGACCCAGTACTTC. The full variable domain, completed using reference TRBV5-1 and TRBJ2-5, is KAGVTQTPRYLIKTRGQQVTLSCSPISGHRSVSWYQQTPGQGLQFLFEYFSETQRNKGNFPGRFSGRQFSNSRSEMNVSTLELGDSALYLCASSLAEERGETQYFGPGTRLLVL.

This clonotype was picked up one time. The V gene is TRBV20-1, the J gene TRBJ2-1, with D possibly matching TRBD2 (6 bases). V was trimmed by 5 bases and J by 1 base, leaving 15 bases between them. Germline lookup yields CDR1 DFQATT and CDR2 SNEGSKA (reference sequence). CDR3 length: 15 amino acids. The CDR3, as DNA: TGCAGTGCTCCCGCACTGGCGGGGTCCTACAATGAGCAGTTCTTC. Translated: CSAPALAGSYNEQFF.

V usage is TRBV6-2 or TRBV6-3 and J usage is TRBJ2-7; D unresolved. V was trimmed by 4 bases and J by 6 bases, leaving 10 bases between them. CDR1 is MNHEY, CDR2 SVGEGT, per germline. There are 12 residues in the CDR3. CDR3 coding DNA: TGTGCCAGCAGTTCGAGGAGCCGCGAGCAGTACTTC. Translating it yields CASSSRSREQYF.

The rearrangement uses TRBV7-9 and TRBJ2-1; D gene unclear. This CDR3 is built from 11 residues. Germline assignment: CDR1 SEHNR and CDR2 FQNEAQ (reference sequence). The ends were cut back, 8 bases at V and 3 bases at J, with 5 bases in the middle. CDR3 sequence reads: CASGDYNEQFF. For the CDR3, the DNA is TGTGCCAGCGGGGACTACAATGAGCAGTTCTTC. The full variable domain, completed using reference TRBV7-9 and TRBJ2-1, is DTGVSQNPRHKITKRGQNVTFRCDPISEHNRLYWYRQTLGQGPEFLTYFQNEAQLEKSRLLSDRFSAERPKGSFSTLEIQRTEQGDSAMYLCASGDYNEQFFGPGTRLTVL.

V gene TRBV6-1 combines with J gene TRBJ2-3, with D possibly TRBD1 on 6 matching bases. V lost 6 bases and J lost 4, with 14 bases in between. This CDR3 is 14 amino acids long. The germline gives CDR1 MNHNS, CDR2 SASEGT. The CDR3 DNA reads TGTGCCAGCAGGGGGACAAGGAAGGCAGATACGCAGTATTTT. Residues: CASRGTRKADTQYF.

This clonotype appeared a few times. The J gene is TRBJ2-6, the V gene TRBV20-1, with 8 bases matching TRBD1. The junction had 16 bases not matched to a gene; V was cut back by 3 bases and J by 0 bases. Germline assignment: CDR1 DFQATT and CDR2 SNEGSKA (reference sequence). This CDR3 spans 20 amino acids. In DNA form, the CDR3 reads TGCAGTGCTAGTAGGGGGGCGGACAGGGCTAAAAGCTCTGGGGCCAACGTCCTGACTTTC. Translated, it gives CSASRGADRAKSSGANVLTF.

The V call is TRBV20-1, the J call TRBJ2-3; TRBD1 might be the D (5 bases). In germline, CDR1 is DFQATT, CDR2 SNEGSKA (reference sequence). Trimming removed 0 bases from V and 8 bases from J, with 9 bases in between. CDR3 length equals 12 residues. The CDR3: CSAREGARTQYF. In nucleotides, the CDR3 is TGCAGTGCTAGAGAAGGGGCTCGTACGCAGTATTTT.

V is TRBV7-8 and J is TRBJ2-7; 9 bases map to TRBD1. This CDR3 contains 15 residues. Per the germline V gene, CDR1 is SGHVS and CDR2 is FQNEAQ. V trimming: 5 bases; J trimming: 7 bases; junction bases outside the gene matches: 12. CDR3 sequence: CASSIPGTGKGEQYF. The CDR3 DNA sequence: TGTGCCAGCAGCATCCCCGGGACAGGGAAGGGTGAGCAGTACTTC.

This clonotype was seen a handful of times. The CDR3 loop is CASRHGYSYEQYF. CDR3 DNA: TGTGCCAGCCGACACGGTTACTCCTACGAGCAGTACTTC. This chain links TRBV6-2 or TRBV6-3 with TRBJ2-7; D not certain. Germline assignment: CDR1 MNHEY and CDR2 SVGEGT. The CDR3 extends over 13 amino acids. V was cut by 8 bases and J by 0 bases, with 11 bases left in between.

V is TRBV11-2 and J is TRBJ2-2; possible D gene TRBD2, 5 bases. V lost 0 bases and J 9 bases, leaving 11 bases between the germline ends. This CDR3 spans 14 amino acids. Germline values: CDR1 SGHAT, CDR2 FQNNGV. This CDR3 reads CASSLDPGRRELFF. The CDR3 DNA is TGTGCCAGCAGCTTAGATCCGGGGAGAAGGGAGCTGTTTTTT.

The chain couples TRBV19 to TRBJ1-5; unclear D gene. The V gene lost 7 bases and the J gene lost 6 bases, with 13 bases spanning the gap. CDR1 and CDR2 from the germline V gene are LNHDA and SQIVND (reference sequence). This CDR3 has 13 residues. This CDR3 is CASTPAWSQPQHF. CDR3 DNA: TGTGCCAGTACTCCGGCCTGGAGTCAGCCCCAGCATTTT.

This sequence joins TRBV28 and TRBJ2-7, with D perhaps matching TRBD1 (6 bases). The CDR3 is 15 amino acids. Trimming took 4 bases from V and 3 from J, leaving 16 bases between them. Germline CDR1 is MDHEN and CDR2 is SYDVKM. DNA of the CDR3: TGTGCCAGCAGTTCCCAGACAGGAGCACACTACGAGCAGTACTTC. Translated, it gives CASSSQTGAHYEQYF.